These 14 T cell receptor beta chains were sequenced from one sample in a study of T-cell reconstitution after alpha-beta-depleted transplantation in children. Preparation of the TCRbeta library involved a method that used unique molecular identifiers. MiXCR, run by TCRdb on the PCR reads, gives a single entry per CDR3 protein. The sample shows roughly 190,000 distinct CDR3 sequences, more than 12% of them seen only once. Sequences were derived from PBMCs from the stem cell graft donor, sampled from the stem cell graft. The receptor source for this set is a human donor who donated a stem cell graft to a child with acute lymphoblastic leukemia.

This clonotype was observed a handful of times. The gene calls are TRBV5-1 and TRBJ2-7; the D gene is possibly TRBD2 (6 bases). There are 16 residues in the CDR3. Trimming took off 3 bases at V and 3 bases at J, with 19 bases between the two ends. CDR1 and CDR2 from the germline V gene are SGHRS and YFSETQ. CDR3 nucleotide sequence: TGCGCCAGCAGCTCCGGGACTCCGTCACCGATCTACGAGCAGTACTTC. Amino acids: CASSSGTPSPIYEQYF.

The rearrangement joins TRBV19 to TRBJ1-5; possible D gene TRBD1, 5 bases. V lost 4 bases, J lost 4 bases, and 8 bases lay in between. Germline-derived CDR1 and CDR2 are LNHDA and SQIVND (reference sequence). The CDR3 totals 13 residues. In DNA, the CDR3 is TGTGCCAGTAGTACCCGGGGGAATCAGCCCCAGCATTTT. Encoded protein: CASSTRGNQPQHF.

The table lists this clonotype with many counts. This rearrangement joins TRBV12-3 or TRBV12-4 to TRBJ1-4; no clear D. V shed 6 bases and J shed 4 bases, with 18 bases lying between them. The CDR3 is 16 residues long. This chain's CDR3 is CASSPAKRTDNEKLFF. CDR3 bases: TGTGCCAGCAGCCCGGCTAAGAGGACCGATAATGAAAAACTGTTTTTT.

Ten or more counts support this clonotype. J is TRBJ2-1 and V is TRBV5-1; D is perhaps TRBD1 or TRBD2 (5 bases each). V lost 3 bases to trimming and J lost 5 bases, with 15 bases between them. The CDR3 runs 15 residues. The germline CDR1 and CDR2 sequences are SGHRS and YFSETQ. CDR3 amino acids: CASSSQGVSHNEQFF. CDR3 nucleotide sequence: TGCGCCAGCAGCTCTCAGGGAGTGTCCCACAATGAGCAGTTCTTC.

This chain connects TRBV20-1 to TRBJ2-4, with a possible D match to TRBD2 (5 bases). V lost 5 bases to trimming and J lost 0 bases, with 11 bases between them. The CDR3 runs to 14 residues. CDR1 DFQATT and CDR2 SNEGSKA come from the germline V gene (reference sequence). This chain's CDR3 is CSAHTGIAKNIQYF. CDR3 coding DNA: TGCAGTGCTCACACGGGGATAGCCAAAAACATTCAGTACTTC.

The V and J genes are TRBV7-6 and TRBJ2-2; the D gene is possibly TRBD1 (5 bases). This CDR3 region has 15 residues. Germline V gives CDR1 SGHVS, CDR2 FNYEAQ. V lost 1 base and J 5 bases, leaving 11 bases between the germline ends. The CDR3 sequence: CASSLGQGLTGELFF. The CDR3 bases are TGTGCCAGCAGCTTAGGGCAGGGTCTGACCGGGGAGCTGTTTTTT. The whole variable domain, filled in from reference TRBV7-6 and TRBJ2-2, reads GAGVSQSPRYKVTKRGQDVALRCDPISGHVSLYWYRQALGQGPEFLTYFNYEAQQDKSGLPNDRFSAERPEGSISTLTIQRTEQRDSAMYRCASSLGQGLTGELFFGEGSRLTVL.

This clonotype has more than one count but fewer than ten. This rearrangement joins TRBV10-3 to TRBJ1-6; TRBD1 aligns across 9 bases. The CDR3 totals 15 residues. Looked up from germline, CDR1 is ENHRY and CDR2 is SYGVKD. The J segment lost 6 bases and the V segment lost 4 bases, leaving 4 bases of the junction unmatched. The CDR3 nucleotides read TGTGCCATCAGTGCAGGACAGGGGTCTAATTCACCCCTCCACTTT. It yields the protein CAISAGQGSNSPLHF.

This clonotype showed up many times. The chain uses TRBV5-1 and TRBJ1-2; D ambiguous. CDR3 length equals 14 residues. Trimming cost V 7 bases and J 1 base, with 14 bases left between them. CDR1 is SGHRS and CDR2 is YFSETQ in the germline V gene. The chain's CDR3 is CASGLQSVNYGYTF. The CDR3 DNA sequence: TGCGCCAGCGGACTGCAATCTGTTAACTATGGCTACACCTTC.

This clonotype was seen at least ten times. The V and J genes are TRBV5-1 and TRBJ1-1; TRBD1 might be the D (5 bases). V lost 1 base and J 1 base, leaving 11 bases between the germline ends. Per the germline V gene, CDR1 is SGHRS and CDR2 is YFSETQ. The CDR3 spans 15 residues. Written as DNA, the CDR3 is TGCGCCAGCAGCTTGAGGAGGGGCGCGAACACTGAAGCTTTCTTT. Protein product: CASSLRRGANTEAFF.

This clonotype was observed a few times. The CDR3 coding sequence is TGTGCCAGCAGTGAGTGGGGGGATACGCAGTATTTT. This gives the protein CASSEWGDTQYF. The genes are TRBV6-1 and TRBJ2-3; D possibly uses TRBD1 or TRBD2 (5 bases each). The CDR3 loop spans 12 amino acids. V was pared by 3 bases and J by 6 bases, with 7 bases between. Per germline, CDR1 MNHNS and CDR2 SASEGT.

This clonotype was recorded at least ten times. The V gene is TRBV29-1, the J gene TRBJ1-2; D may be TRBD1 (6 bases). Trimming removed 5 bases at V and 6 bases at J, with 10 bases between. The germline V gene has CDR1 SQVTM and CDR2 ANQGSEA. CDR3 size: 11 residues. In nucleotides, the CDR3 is TGCAGCGTTTACGGGGGCGATGGCTACACCTTC. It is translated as CSVYGGDGYTF.

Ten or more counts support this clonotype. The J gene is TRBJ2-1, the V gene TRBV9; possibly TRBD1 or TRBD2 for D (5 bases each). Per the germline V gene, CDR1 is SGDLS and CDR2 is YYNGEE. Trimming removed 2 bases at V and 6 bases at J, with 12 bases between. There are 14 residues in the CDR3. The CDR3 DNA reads TGTGCCAGCAGCGTTGGGGGTTATGTCAATGAGCAGTTCTTC. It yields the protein CASSVGGYVNEQFF.

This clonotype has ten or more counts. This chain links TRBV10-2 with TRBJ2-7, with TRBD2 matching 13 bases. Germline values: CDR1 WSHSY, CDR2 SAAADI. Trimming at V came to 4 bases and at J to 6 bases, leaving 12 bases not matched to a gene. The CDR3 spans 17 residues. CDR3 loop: CASSASLRTSGSSEQYF. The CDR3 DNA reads TGCGCCAGCAGTGCTTCCCTAAGGACTAGCGGGAGCAGCGAGCAGTACTTC.

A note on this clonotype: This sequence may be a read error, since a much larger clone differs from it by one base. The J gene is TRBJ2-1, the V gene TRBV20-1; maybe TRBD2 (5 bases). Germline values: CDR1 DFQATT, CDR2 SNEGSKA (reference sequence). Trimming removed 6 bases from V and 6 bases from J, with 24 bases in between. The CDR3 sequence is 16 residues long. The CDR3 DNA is TGCAGTGCCCACACCCAAGGTCGGGGATACTGCAATGAGCAGTTCTTC. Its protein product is CSAHTQGRGYCNEQFF.